The 6 T cell receptor beta chains reported below all come from one sample, sequenced in a study of T cell responses to AZD1222 COVID-19 vaccine. Sequenced by immunoSEQ multiplex PCR; TCRdb stores in-frame clones only, minus some. The profile covers tens of thousands of clones, with roughly 93% appearing a single time and about a fifth taken by the ten largest. The material was peripheral blood, obtained on day 0 of AZD1222 vaccination. Every receptor here comes from an adult in good health.

The V and J genes are TRBV19 and TRBJ1-4; maybe TRBD1 (5 bases). Per germline, CDR1 LNHDA and CDR2 SQIVND (reference sequence). Deletions cut 4 bases from V and 0 bases from J, with 9 bases between. The CDR3 has 15 residues. DNA of the CDR3: TGTGCCAGTAGTACTCTCAGGGCAACTAATGAAAAACTGTTTTTT. Its translation: CASSTLRATNEKLFF.

This sequence joins TRBV30 and TRBJ1-6; unclear D gene. This CDR3 has 12 residues. Trimming took 5 bases from V and 10 from J, leaving 12 bases between them. CDR1 is GTSNPN and CDR2 is SVGIG in the germline V gene (reference sequence). This CDR3 reads CAWARSQSPLHF. CDR3 DNA sequence: TGTGCCTGGGCCCGGTCCCAGTCACCCCTCCACTTT.

The V and J genes are TRBV7-8 and TRBJ2-7; 8 nucleotides align to TRBD1. CDR1 is SGHVS, CDR2 FQNEAQ, per germline. This CDR3 has 17 amino acids. The ends lost 4 bases at V and 3 bases at J; junction bases unmatched: 14. The CDR3 here is CASSYTIVDRGDYEQYF. The CDR3 nucleotides are TGTGCCAGCAGCTACACGATTGTCGACAGGGGCGACTACGAGCAGTACTTC.

The chain links TRBV28 to TRBJ2-3, with 9 bases matching TRBD1. V trimming: 4 bases; J trimming: 4 bases; junction bases outside the gene matches: 3. The CDR3 runs to 14 residues. The germline CDR1 and CDR2 sequences are MDHEN and SYDVKM. The CDR3 region has the DNA TGTGCCAGCAGTTACAGGGGGCAAGCAGATACGCAGTATTTT. Encoded protein: CASSYRGQADTQYF. Full variable domain (outside the CDR3, taken from reference TRBV28 and TRBJ2-3): DVKVTQSSRYLVKRTGEKVFLECVQDMDHENMFWYRQDPGLGLRLIYFSYDVKMKEKGDIPEGYSVSREKKERFSLILESASTNQTSMYLCASSYRGQADTQYFGPGTRLTVL.

This chain connects TRBV12-3 or TRBV12-4 to TRBJ1-5, with a weak D call TRBD1 (6 bases). V was shortened by 3 bases and J by 8 bases, with 11 bases between the two germline ends. The CDR3 is 13 amino acids. This CDR3 is CASSFIGGEPQHF. The CDR3 nucleotides read TGTGCCAGCAGTTTTATAGGGGGTGAGCCCCAGCATTTT.

This clone was counted between two and nine times. The genes are TRBV4-2 and TRBJ2-5; D is tentatively TRBD1 or TRBD2 (6 bases each). Germline loops: CDR1 LGHNA, CDR2 YNFKEQ. V was shortened by 3 bases and J by 4 bases, with 18 bases between the two germline ends. The CDR3 sequence is 16 residues long. This CDR3 is CASSQDPQGRGETQYF. The CDR3 DNA is TGTGCCAGCAGCCAGGACCCTCAGGGGCGGGGAGAGACCCAGTACTTC.